This T cell receptor (beta chain) was sequenced for a study of shared clonotypes between healthy human individuals. Study context: A donor's plate count was three for CD4 naive and three for CD4 memory; CD8 naive had two and CD8 memory one.

In regard to this clone: A junction end diverges from the germline sequence, so it may reflect a read error.

Researchers reported that CD8 memory united CD45RO+ cells with CCR7-negative CD45RA+ TemRA cells. Using immunoSEQ multiplex PCR, the repertoire was profiled, and TCRdb retains in-frame clones only, with some absent. There are approximately 320,000 clones in the sample; 80% to 90% occur only once, and under 20% lies in the top ten. The TCR was taken from a man in his late teens or twenties in good health. The sample was memory CD8+ T cells sorted from blood. Subset meaning: CD45RO+ cells pooled with CCR7-negative TemRA cells.

CDR3 region: CASSQVWRGDSHEQYF. DNA for the CDR3: TGCGCCAGCAGCCAGGTCTGGAGGGGAGACTCCCACGAGCAGTACTTC. The rearrangement uses TRBV4-3 and TRBJ2-7, with D perhaps matching TRBD2 (6 bases). This CDR3 contains 16 residues. From germline, CDR1 is LGHNA and CDR2 YSLEER.